This T cell receptor (beta chain) was identified during a study of shared clonotypes between healthy human individuals. Findings of the study overall: Sample collection involved blood only; tissue repertoires are likely different.

The authors loaded roughly 200 ng DNA, roughly 33,000 T cell genomes, into sorted-subset replicate PCRs. Assay: immunoSEQ multiplex PCR; the TCRdb copy retains only in-frame clones and omits some. The table has roughly 2,300,000 clones, around 92% seen once. This clone was counted a single time. No antigen is known for it. CDR1 and CDR2 from the germline V gene are SGDLS and YYNGEE. Trimming pared 4 bases from V and 10 bases from J, leaving 12 bases between. There are 12 residues in the CDR3. What was sequenced was naive CD4+ T cells from PBMCs. This sample's subset: CD45RA+ positively selected. The V call is TRBV9, the J call TRBJ2-1; D is unresolved. This clonotype was sampled from a man aged 18 to 29 in good health. Some clones in this sample may be carry-over from other donors' samples. CDR3 loop: CASSPDIREQFF. Here the CDR3 DNA reads TGTGCCAGCAGCCCCGATATCAGGGAGCAGTTCTTC.